Listed below are T cell receptor beta chains from one sample, sequenced in a study of T cell responses to AZD1222 COVID-19 vaccine. The assay was immunoSEQ multiplex PCR, and TCRdb's table has in-frame clones only and misses some. The sample yields 110,000 or so clones, about 89% seen once. Sequences were derived from peripheral blood, sampled 28 days after the second AZD1222 dose. These receptors were collected from an adult who received the AZD1222 COVID-19 vaccine. Each CDR3 is given without its conserved first and last residue. D genes are given only for firm matches.

CDR3 protein	D gene	J gene	V gene
ASSLDRDPSGNTIY	.	TRBJ1-3	TRBV11-2
ASRNDRPEAF	.	TRBJ1-1	TRBV2
ASSQVSGTSGYEQY	TRBD2	TRBJ2-7	TRBV4-2
ASSVVASWAETQY	.	TRBJ2-5	TRBV9
ASSLASSGMALEQY	TRBD2	TRBJ2-7	TRBV28
ASSQDGGGSEKLF	.	TRBJ1-4	TRBV11-2
ASSQAAGGAYYGYT	.	TRBJ1-2	TRBV4-2
ASSLGGISYEQY	.	TRBJ2-7	TRBV7-2
ASSFKKNTEAF	.	TRBJ1-1	TRBV12-3/TRBV12-4
ASSTQTGLNQPQH	TRBD1	TRBJ1-5	TRBV5-6
ASSHRGRAYEQY	TRBD1	TRBJ2-7	TRBV28
ASSRGLAGPRETQY	TRBD2	TRBJ2-5	TRBV2
ASSPDRDQPQH	.	TRBJ1-5	TRBV18
ASRRGTGSRTTNEKLF	TRBD1	TRBJ1-4	TRBV5-4
ASSLLSGPHDTQY	.	TRBJ2-3	TRBV28
ASNLRGLVLPGELF	TRBD2	TRBJ2-2	TRBV28
ASSQDGRRSPLH	.	TRBJ1-6	TRBV4-1
ASSQRTGNTIY	TRBD1	TRBJ1-3	TRBV3-1/TRBV3-2
ASSLQVNYEQY	.	TRBJ2-7	TRBV12-3/TRBV12-4
ASSQGTGPTDTQY	TRBD1	TRBJ2-3	TRBV4-2
ASSLDRRVRTDTQY	.	TRBJ2-3	TRBV11-2
ASSLRGKGTEAF	.	TRBJ1-1	TRBV7-9
ASSNIRGLSYQPQH	.	TRBJ1-5	TRBV7-7
ASSSQTGGNSPLH	.	TRBJ1-6	TRBV27
ASSLRGRTANEKLF	.	TRBJ1-4	TRBV7-8
ASSIGLAGPYNEQF	TRBD2	TRBJ2-1	TRBV19
ASSDGTDYEQY	TRBD1	TRBJ2-7	TRBV18
ASSADRGADTEAF	TRBD1	TRBJ1-1	TRBV11-2
ASSLGAAGGEQY	TRBD2	TRBJ2-7	TRBV5-4
ASSFGGRTDTQY	.	TRBJ2-3	TRBV7-9
ASSLSSAPGSPLH	.	TRBJ1-6	TRBV5-5
ASSLTGIYEQY	.	TRBJ2-7	TRBV28
ASSLGFAGPNEQF	.	TRBJ2-1	TRBV13
ASSSGGGSTKNIQY	TRBD2	TRBJ2-4	TRBV11-3
ASCRGAGYEQY	.	TRBJ2-7	TRBV5-1
ASSSYSGGEYYEQY	TRBD2	TRBJ2-7	TRBV9
ASSVINRASGVHTEAF	.	TRBJ1-1	TRBV7-6